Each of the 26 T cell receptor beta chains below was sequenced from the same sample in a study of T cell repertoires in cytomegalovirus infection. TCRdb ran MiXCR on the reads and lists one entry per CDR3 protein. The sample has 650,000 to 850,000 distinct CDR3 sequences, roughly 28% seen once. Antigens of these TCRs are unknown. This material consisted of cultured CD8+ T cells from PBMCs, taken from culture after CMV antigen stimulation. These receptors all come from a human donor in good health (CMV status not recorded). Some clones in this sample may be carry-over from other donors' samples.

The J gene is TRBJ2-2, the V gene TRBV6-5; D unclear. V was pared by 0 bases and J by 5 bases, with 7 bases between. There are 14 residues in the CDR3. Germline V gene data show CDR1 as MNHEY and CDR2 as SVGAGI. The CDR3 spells CASSYSLGTGELFF. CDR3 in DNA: TGTGCCAGCAGTTACTCGTTGGGGACCGGGGAGCTGTTTTTT.

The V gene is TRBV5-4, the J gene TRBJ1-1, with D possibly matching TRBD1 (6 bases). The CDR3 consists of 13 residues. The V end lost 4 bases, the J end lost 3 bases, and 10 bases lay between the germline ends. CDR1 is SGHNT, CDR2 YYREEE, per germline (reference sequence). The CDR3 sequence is CASSGPGDTEAFF. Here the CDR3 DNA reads TGTGCCAGCAGCGGTCCAGGGGACACTGAAGCTTTCTTT.

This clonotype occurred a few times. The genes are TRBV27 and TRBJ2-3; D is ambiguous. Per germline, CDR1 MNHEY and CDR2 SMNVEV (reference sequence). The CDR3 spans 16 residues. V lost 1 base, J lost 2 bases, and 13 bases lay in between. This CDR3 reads CASSLLLDTHTDTQYF. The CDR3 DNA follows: TGTGCCAGCAGTTTATTACTCGATACCCACACAGATACGCAGTATTTT.

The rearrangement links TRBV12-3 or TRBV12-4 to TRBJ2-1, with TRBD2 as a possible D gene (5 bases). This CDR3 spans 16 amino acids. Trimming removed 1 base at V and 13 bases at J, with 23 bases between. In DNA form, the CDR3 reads TGTGCCAGCAGTTTAGTTGGGAGTCCCGACGGATGGCAACAGTTCTTC. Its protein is CASSLVGSPDGWQQFF.

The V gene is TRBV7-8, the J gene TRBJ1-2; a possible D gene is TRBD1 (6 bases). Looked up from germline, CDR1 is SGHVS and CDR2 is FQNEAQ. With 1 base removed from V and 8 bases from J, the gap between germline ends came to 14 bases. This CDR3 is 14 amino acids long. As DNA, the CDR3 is TGTGCCAGCAGCTTAGACAGGGTGGAACGCGGCTACACCTTC. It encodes CASSLDRVERGYTF.

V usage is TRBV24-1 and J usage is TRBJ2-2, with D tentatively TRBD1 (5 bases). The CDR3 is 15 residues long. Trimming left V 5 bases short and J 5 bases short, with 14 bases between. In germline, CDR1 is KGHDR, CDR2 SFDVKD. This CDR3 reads CATSAVGARTGELFF. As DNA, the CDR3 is TGTGCCACCAGTGCGGTTGGGGCGCGGACCGGGGAGCTGTTTTTT.

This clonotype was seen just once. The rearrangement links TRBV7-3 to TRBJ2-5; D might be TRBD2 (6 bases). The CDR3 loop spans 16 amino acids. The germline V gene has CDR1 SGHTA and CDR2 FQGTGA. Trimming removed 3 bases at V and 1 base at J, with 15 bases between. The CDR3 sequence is CASSFSVAEGQETQYF. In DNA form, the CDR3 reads TGTGCCAGCAGCTTTAGCGTAGCGGAAGGCCAAGAGACCCAGTACTTC.

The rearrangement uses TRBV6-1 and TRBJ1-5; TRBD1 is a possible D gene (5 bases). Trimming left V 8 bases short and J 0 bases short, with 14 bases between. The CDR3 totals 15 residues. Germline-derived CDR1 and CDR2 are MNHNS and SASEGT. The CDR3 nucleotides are TGTGCCAGCCGGTTGACAGAACCTAGCAATCAGCCCCAGCATTTT. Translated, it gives CASRLTEPSNQPQHF.

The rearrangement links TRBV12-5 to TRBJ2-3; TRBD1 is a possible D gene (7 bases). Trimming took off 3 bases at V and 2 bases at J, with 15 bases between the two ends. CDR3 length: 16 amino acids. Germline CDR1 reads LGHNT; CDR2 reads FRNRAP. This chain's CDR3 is CASGFNAGQLTDTQYF. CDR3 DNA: TGTGCTAGTGGTTTCAACGCGGGACAGCTCACAGATACGCAGTATTTT.

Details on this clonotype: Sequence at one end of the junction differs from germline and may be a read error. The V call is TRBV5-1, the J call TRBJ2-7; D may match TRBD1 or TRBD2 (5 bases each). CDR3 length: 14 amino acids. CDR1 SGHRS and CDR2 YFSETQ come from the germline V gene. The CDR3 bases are TGCGCCAGCAGATTGGTGCCGGGGACCGCCGAGCAGTACTTC. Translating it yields CASRLVPGTAEQYF. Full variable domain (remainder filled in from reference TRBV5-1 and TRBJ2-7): KAGVTQTPRYLIKTRGQQVTLSCSPISGHRSVSWYQQTPGQGLQFLFEYFSETQRNKGNFPGRFSGRQFSNSRSEMNVSTLELGDSALYLCASRLVPGTAEQYFGPGTRLTVT.

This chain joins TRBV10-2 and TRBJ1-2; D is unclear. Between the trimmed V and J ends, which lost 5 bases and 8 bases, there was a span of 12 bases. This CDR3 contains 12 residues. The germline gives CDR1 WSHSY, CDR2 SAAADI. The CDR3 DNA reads TGCGCCAGCAGTAGCTGGCAGGTCGGCTACACCTTC. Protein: CASSSWQVGYTF.

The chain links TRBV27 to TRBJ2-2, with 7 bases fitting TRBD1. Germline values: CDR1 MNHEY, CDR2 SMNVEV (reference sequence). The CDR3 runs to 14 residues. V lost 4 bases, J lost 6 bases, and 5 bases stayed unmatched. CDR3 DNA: TGTGCCAGCAGTTCCCTCCAGGGGGCCGGGGAGCTGTTTTTT. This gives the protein CASSSLQGAGELFF.

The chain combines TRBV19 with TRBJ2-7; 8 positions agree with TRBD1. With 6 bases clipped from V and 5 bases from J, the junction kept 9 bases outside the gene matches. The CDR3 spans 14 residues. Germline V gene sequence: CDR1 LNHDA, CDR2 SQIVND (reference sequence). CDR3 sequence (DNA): TGTGCCAGTAGCAGGACAGGGATTGCCCACGAGCAGTACTTC. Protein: CASSRTGIAHEQYF.

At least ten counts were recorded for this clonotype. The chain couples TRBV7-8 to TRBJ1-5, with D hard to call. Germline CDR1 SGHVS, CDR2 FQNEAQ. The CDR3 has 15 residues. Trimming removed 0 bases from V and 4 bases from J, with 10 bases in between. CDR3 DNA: TGTGCCAGCAGCTTAGCGGGCTGGGGAAATCAGCCCCAGCATTTT. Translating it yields CASSLAGWGNQPQHF.

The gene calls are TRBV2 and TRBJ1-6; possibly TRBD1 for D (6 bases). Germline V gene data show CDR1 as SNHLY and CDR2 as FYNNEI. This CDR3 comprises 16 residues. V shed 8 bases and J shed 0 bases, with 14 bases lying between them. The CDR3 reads CASQDRPSSYNSPLHF. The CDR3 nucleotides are TGTGCCAGCCAAGACAGGCCGAGCTCCTATAATTCACCCCTCCACTTT. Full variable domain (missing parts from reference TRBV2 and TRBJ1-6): EPEVTQTPSHQVTQMGQEVILRCVPISNHLYFYWYRQILGQKVEFLVSFYNNEISEKSEIFDDQFSVERPDGSNFTLKIRSTKLEDSAMYFCASQDRPSSYNSPLHFGNGTRLTVT.

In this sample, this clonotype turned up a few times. The CDR3 DNA reads TGTGCCAGCAGCCTACAGGGGTTCGGCAAAAACATTCAGTACTTC. Residues: CASSLQGFGKNIQYF. This chain uses TRBV3-1 with TRBJ2-4; the match to TRBD1 covers 7 bases. Germline trimming cut 4 bases from V and 3 bases from J; bases unmatched to any gene: 6. This CDR3 contains 15 residues. Germline CDR1 is LGHDT and CDR2 is YNNKEL (reference sequence).

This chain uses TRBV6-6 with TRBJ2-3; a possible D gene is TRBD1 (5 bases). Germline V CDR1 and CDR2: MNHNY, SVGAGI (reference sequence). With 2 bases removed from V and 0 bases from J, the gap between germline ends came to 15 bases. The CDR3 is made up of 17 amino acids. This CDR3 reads CASSYTLRTRSTDTQYF. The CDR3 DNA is TGTGCCAGCAGTTACACCTTGAGGACACGAAGCACAGATACGCAGTATTTT.

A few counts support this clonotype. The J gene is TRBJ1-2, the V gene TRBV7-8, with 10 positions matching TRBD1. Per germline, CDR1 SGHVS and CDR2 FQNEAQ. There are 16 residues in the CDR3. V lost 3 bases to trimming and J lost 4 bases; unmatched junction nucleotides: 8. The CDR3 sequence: CASSFPGTGVTYGYTF. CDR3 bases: TGTGCCAGCAGCTTTCCCGGGACAGGGGTAACCTATGGCTACACCTTC.

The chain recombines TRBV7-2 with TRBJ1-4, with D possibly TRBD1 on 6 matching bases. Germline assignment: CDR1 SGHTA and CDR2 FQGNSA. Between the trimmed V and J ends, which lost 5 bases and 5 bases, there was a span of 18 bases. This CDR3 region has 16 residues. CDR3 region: CASSLNLAGANEKLFF. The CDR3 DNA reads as TGTGCCAGCAGCCTCAACCTCGCAGGGGCGAATGAAAAACTGTTTTTT.

The CDR3 nucleotides read TGTGCCAGCAGCCTGGGACAGGGGAGCGACGAGCAGTACGTC. Translated, it gives CASSLGQGSDEQYV. The chain has TRBV5-5 and TRBJ2-7, with TRBD1 matching 10 bases. Looked up from germline, CDR1 is SGHKS and CDR2 is YYEKEE (reference sequence). The CDR3 length is 14 residues. Unmatched junction bases numbered 6, after V lost 4 bases and J lost 5 bases.

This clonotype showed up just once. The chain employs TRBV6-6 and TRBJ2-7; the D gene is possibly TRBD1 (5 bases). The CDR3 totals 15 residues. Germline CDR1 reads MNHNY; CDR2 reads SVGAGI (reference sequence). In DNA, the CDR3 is TGTGCCAGCAGTTACAGGTCAGGGTCTCTCTACGTGCAGTACGTC. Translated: CASSYRSGSLYVQYV.

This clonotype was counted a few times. The CDR3 region is CASTDTKDYRRRGSPLHF. The DNA for the CDR3 is TGTGCCAGCACCGATACAAAGGACTACAGGAGGCGAGGGTCACCCCTCCACTTT. The rearrangement joins TRBV6-5 to TRBJ1-6; a weak D match, TRBD1 (5 bases). Trimming took 7 bases from V and 10 from J, leaving 29 bases between them. Germline V gene data show CDR1 as MNHEY and CDR2 as SVGAGI. This CDR3 region has 18 residues.

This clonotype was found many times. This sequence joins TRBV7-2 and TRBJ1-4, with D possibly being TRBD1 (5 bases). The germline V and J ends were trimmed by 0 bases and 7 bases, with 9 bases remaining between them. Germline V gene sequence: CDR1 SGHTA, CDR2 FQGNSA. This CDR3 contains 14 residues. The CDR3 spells CASSLAGAGEKLFF. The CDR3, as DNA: TGTGCCAGCAGCTTAGCAGGGGCGGGTGAAAAACTGTTTTTT.

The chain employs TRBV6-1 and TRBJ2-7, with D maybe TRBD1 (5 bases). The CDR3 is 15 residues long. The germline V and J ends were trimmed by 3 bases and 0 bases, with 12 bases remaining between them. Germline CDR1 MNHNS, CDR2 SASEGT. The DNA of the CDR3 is TGTGCCAGCAGTGAGACCAGGGAAATCTCCTACGAGCAGTACGTC. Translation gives CASSETREISYEQYV.

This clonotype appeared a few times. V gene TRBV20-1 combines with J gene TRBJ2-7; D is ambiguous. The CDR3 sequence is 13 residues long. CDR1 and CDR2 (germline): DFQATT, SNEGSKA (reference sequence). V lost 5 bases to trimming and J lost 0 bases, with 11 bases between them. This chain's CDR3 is CSAGTGDSYEQYF. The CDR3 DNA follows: TGCAGTGCTGGAACCGGTGACTCCTACGAGCAGTACTTC.

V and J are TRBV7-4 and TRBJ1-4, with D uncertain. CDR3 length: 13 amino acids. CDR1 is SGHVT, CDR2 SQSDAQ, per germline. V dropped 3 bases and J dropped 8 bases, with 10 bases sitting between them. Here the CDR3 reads CASSLGTLEKLFF. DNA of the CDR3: TGTGCCAGCAGCTTGGGAACTTTAGAAAAACTGTTTTTT.